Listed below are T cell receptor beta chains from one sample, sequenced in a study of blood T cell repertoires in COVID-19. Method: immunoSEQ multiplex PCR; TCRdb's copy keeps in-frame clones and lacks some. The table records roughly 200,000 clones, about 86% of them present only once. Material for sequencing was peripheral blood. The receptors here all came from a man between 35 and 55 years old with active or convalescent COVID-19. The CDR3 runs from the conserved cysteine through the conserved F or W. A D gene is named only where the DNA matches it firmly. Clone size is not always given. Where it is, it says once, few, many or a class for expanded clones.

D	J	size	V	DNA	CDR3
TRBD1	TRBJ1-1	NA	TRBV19	TGTGCCAGTAGTATAGACAGGGGGCCCAACACTGAAGCTTTCTTT	CASSIDRGPNTEAFF
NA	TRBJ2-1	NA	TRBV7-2	TGTGCCAGCAGCTCCCCTTTGGGGGCGACCTACAATGAGCAGTTCTTC	CASSSPLGATYNEQFF
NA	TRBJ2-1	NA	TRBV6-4	TGTGCCAGCAGTGAATCATATGGAGTCAATGAGCAGTTCTTC	CASSESYGVNEQFF
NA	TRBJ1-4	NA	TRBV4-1	TGCGCCAGCAGCTCGAGGGAGGGCACTAATGAAAAACTGTTTTTT	CASSSREGTNEKLFF
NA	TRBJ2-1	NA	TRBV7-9	TGTGCCAGCAGCTTTAGCGGTAGCGGGCAGGGGAATGAGCAGTTCTTC	CASSFSGSGQGNEQFF
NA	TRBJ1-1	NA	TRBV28	TGTGCCAGCAGTTTAGAACGAGGTGAAGCTTTCTTT	CASSLERGEAFF
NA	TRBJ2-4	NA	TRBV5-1	TGCGCCAGCAGCTTGGGACAGCAAAAAAACATTCAGTACTTC	CASSLGQQKNIQYF
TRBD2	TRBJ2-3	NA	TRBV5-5	TGTGCCAGCAGCCAATCGGGACTAGCGGAGTTGTTGGGCACAGATACGCAGTATTTT	CASSQSGLAELLGTDTQYF
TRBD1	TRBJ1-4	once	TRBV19	TGTGCCAGTAGCGACAGGGGGCTAGTTGAAAAACTGTTTTTT	CASSDRGLVEKLFF
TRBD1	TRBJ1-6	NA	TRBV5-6	TGTGCCAGCAGCCCCCTCGCAGGGGGTAATTCACCCCTCCACTTT	CASSPLAGGNSPLHF
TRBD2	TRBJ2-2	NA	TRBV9	TGTGCCAGCAGCGTAGGGAATAGCGGGAGTCTCGGGGAGCTGTTTTTT	CASSVGNSGSLGELFF
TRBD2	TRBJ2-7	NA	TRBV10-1	TGCGCCAGCAGTGAGGAGGGACTAGCCCCCTACGAGCAGTACTTC	CASSEEGLAPYEQYF
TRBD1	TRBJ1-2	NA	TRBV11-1	TGTGCCAGCAGCTTCAGGGGGAGTGGTGGCTACACCTTC	CASSFRGSGGYTF
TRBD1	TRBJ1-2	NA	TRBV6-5	TGTGCCAGCAGAGGACAGGGCCAAGGGGGCTACACCTTC	CASRGQGQGGYTF
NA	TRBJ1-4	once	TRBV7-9	TGTGCCAGCAGCTTCCAGGGGAGGGATGAAAAACTGTTTTTT	CASSFQGRDEKLFF
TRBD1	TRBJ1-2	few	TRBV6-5	TGTGCCTCCCGGACAGGGGATGGAGGCTACACCTTC	CASRTGDGGYTF
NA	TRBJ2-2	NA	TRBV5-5	TGTGCCAGCAGCCCGGGGGGACAGGTCATCGCCGGGGAGCTGTTTTTT	CASSPGGQVIAGELFF
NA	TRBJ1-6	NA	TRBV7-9	TGTGCCAGCAGCTTAGAAGGGGGCTCCTATAATTCACCCCTCCACTTT	CASSLEGGSYNSPLHF
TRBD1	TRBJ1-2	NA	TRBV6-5	TGTGCCAGCAGTTACCGGGACAGGGAAATTTACACCTTC	CASSYRDREIYTF